The 22 T cell receptor beta chains in this list originate from one sample, sequenced in a study of T cells in Graves' hyperthyroidism and ophthalmopathy. Template material for amplifying TCR beta CDR3 regions consisted of RNA transcripts. The primer set for the first-round RT-PCR of the TCR CDR3 was HTBI. MiXCR, run by TCRdb on the multiplex PCR reads, gives a single entry per CDR3 protein. This sample has 350,000 to 400,000 distinct CDR3 sequences; about 20% occur once, and the top ten carry around 4%. Sequencing was performed on blood. All receptors come from a young woman with Graves' hyperthyroidism.

Points on this clonotype: This may stem from a read error, because a much larger clone lies one nucleotide away. The chain carries TRBV5-1 and TRBJ1-2, with a weak D call TRBD1 (5 bases). The CDR3 sequence is 14 residues long. In germline, CDR1 is SGHRS, CDR2 YFSETQ. DNA of the CDR3: TGCTCCAGCAATCCAGGGATTTTAAACTATGGCTACACCTTC. This encodes CSSNPGILNYGYTF.

This clonotype was observed at least ten times. This chain connects TRBV27 to TRBJ2-5; D unresolved. With 5 bases removed from V and 5 bases from J, the gap between germline ends came to 12 bases. The CDR3 runs to 13 residues. CDR1 and CDR2 (germline): MNHEY, SMNVEV (reference sequence). CDR3 sequence reads: CASSKGLGETQYF. CDR3 nucleotides: TGTGCCAGCAGTAAAGGGCTAGGTGAGACCCAGTACTTC.

The rearrangement links TRBV5-1 to TRBJ2-5, with D possibly being TRBD2 (6 bases). V was trimmed by 3 bases and J by 4 bases, leaving 13 bases between them. The germline V gene encodes CDR1 SGHRS and CDR2 YFSETQ. CDR3 length equals 14 residues. The CDR3 DNA sequence: TGCGCCAGCAGCTCCGGGACTCCATCAGAGACCCAGTACTTC. This translates into CASSSGTPSETQYF.

This clonotype was found many times. In nucleotides, the CDR3 is TGTGCCAGCAGCCACGTTCACTACGAGCAGTACTTC. It encodes CASSHVHYEQYF. V and J are TRBV6-2 or TRBV6-3 and TRBJ2-7; D uncertain. Germline V gene lookup returns CDR1 MNHEY and CDR2 SVGEGT. CDR3 length: 12 residues. Trimming pared 6 bases from V and 3 bases from J, leaving 9 bases between.

J is TRBJ1-2 and V is TRBV6-5, with D uncertain. Germline loops: CDR1 MNHEY, CDR2 SVGAGI. Trimming shortened V by 0 bases and J by 0 bases, and 8 bases separated the two germline ends. CDR3 length: 15 residues. CDR3 nucleotide sequence: TGTGCCAGCAGTTACTCGATGATTTCTAACTATGGCTACACCTTC. Protein sequence: CASSYSMISNYGYTF.

The chain combines TRBV30 with TRBJ2-7, with D maybe TRBD1 (5 bases). The CDR3 has 12 amino acids. V was cut by 5 bases and J by 1 base, with 9 bases left in between. CDR1 and CDR2 (germline): GTSNPN, SVGIG (reference sequence). CDR3 bases: TGTGCCTGGGGGGCAGGGTCCTACGAGCAGTACTTC. It yields the protein CAWGAGSYEQYF.

This sequence joins TRBV29-1 and TRBJ1-2; D may be TRBD1 (6 bases). The germline V gene has CDR1 SQVTM and CDR2 ANQGSEA. The ends were cut back, 5 bases at V and 7 bases at J, with 17 bases in the middle. The CDR3 totals 13 residues. CDR3 nucleotide sequence: TGCAGCGTTCGGGGCCGGGGGCAGAGTGGCTACACCTTC. As protein: CSVRGRGQSGYTF.

The table lists this clonotype with many counts. The V gene is TRBV6-2 or TRBV6-3, the J gene TRBJ1-3; D is possibly TRBD1 (6 bases). This CDR3 comprises 14 residues. V was cut by 5 bases and J by 2 bases, with 10 bases left in between. CDR1 and CDR2 from the germline V gene are MNHEY and SVGEGT. The CDR3 DNA follows: TGTGCCAGCAGTAAATGGACAGCTGGAAACACCATATATTTT. It encodes CASSKWTAGNTIYF.

This clonotype was observed many times. J is TRBJ2-7 and V is TRBV12-3 or TRBV12-4, with a weak D call TRBD1 (6 bases). The V gene lost 5 bases and the J gene lost 9 bases, with 20 bases spanning the gap. The CDR3 length is 14 residues. As DNA, the CDR3 is TGTGCCAGCAGTCCGGGACACCTGAATCGCGGGCAGTACTTC. It encodes CASSPGHLNRGQYF.

This clonotype was recorded at least ten times. The CDR3 loop is CASSFRQGGDIQYF. CDR3 bases: TGTGCCAGCAGCTTCAGACAGGGGGGGGACATTCAGTACTTC. The chain couples TRBV5-6 to TRBJ2-4, with 9 positions matching TRBD1. The germline CDR1 and CDR2 sequences are SGHDT and YYEEEE. The CDR3 loop spans 14 amino acids. V lost 2 bases, J lost 8 bases, and 5 bases stayed unmatched.

V is TRBV2 and J is TRBJ1-2, with 7 bases lining up with TRBD1. This CDR3 spans 12 amino acids. Per the germline V gene, CDR1 is SNHLY and CDR2 is FYNNEI. V lost 7 bases to trimming and J lost 7 bases; unmatched junction nucleotides: 6. CDR3 DNA sequence: TGTGCCAGCACAGGGGGGAGAGGTGGCTACACCTTC. Translation gives CASTGGRGGYTF.

This clonotype was counted many times. This chain joins TRBV6-5 and TRBJ2-7; the D gene could be TRBD1 or TRBD2 (5 bases each). Germline V gives CDR1 MNHEY, CDR2 SVGAGI. The CDR3 runs to 13 residues. Trimming shortened V by 8 bases and J by 1 base, and 12 bases separated the two germline ends. CDR3 protein: CASVLGDSYEQYF. The CDR3 nucleotides are TGTGCCAGCGTTCTGGGGGATTCCTACGAGCAGTACTTC.

The V and J genes are TRBV20-1 and TRBJ1-1; unclear D gene. V shed 6 bases and J shed 1 base, with 12 bases lying between them. The CDR3 loop spans 13 amino acids. The germline V gene encodes CDR1 DFQATT and CDR2 SNEGSKA (reference sequence). CDR3 coding DNA: TGCAGTGCGACAACTAAGAAGAACACTGAAGCTTTCTTT. Amino acids: CSATTKKNTEAFF.

This clonotype has ten or more counts. The V gene is TRBV28, the J gene TRBJ1-5; TRBD1 aligns across 12 bases. CDR3 size: 16 residues. Losses at the gene ends were 5 bases for V and 5 bases for J; bases not matched to a gene: 7. Germline values: CDR1 MDHEN, CDR2 SYDVKM. This chain's CDR3 is CASSPGTGGRDQPQHF. The DNA of the CDR3 is TGTGCCAGCAGTCCCGGGACAGGGGGCCGTGATCAGCCCCAGCATTTT.

This clonotype was detected ten times or more. The chain recombines TRBV28 with TRBJ1-3; unclear D gene. The CDR3 covers 15 residues. From germline, CDR1 is MDHEN and CDR2 SYDVKM. V was shortened by 6 bases and J by 3 bases, with 15 bases between the two germline ends. CDR3 sequence (DNA): TGTGCCAGCAGCTTTTCTGGAGGTGGTGGAAACACCATATATTTT. Amino acids: CASSFSGGGGNTIYF.

This clonotype was observed many times. The J gene is TRBJ2-7, the V gene TRBV24-1; D may be TRBD1 (6 bases). Trimming removed 7 bases from V and 5 bases from J, with 14 bases in between. The CDR3 extends over 13 amino acids. CDR1 and CDR2 from the germline V gene are KGHDR and SFDVKD. The CDR3 sequence is CATSTGQRDEQYF. The CDR3 DNA is TGTGCCACCAGCACAGGACAGAGGGACGAGCAGTACTTC.

The rearrangement joins TRBV11-3 to TRBJ2-6; TRBD2 is a possible D gene (5 bases). This CDR3 has 19 amino acids. V dropped 4 bases and J dropped 1 base, with 20 bases sitting between them. CDR1 is SGHNT, CDR2 YENEEA, per germline. The CDR3 protein is CASSSNGWRIPSGANVLTF. The CDR3 DNA sequence: TGTGCCAGCAGCTCCAATGGTTGGAGGATCCCTTCTGGGGCCAACGTCCTGACTTTC. The whole variable domain, filled in from reference TRBV11-3 and TRBJ2-6, reads EAGVVQSPRYKIIEKKQPVAFWCNPISGHNTLYWYLQNLGQGPELLIRYENEEAVDDSQLPKDRFSAERLKGVDSTLKIQPAELGDSAVYLCASSSNGWRIPSGANVLTFGAGSRLTVL.

This clonotype appeared many times. This chain joins TRBV28 and TRBJ2-7; D may be TRBD1 (6 bases). CDR1 and CDR2 from the germline V gene are MDHEN and SYDVKM. The CDR3 extends over 15 amino acids. Trimming shortened V by 7 bases and J by 0 bases, and 16 bases separated the two germline ends. The CDR3 sequence is CASTNGGGSSYEQYF. CDR3 DNA sequence: TGTGCCAGCACCAATGGGGGCGGCAGCTCCTACGAGCAGTACTTC.

The chain couples TRBV27 to TRBJ1-1; D is uncertain. The CDR3 is 17 amino acids. Trimming removed 3 bases from V and 0 bases from J, with 17 bases in between. Germline-derived CDR1 and CDR2 are MNHEY and SMNVEV (reference sequence). The CDR3 reads CASSFRLLGTLNTEAFF. The CDR3 DNA sequence: TGTGCCAGCAGTTTTAGGTTACTTGGCACACTGAACACTGAAGCTTTCTTT.

This clonotype was seen ten or more times. This chain's CDR3 is CSAREGTGGNEQYF. In DNA, the CDR3 is TGCAGTGCTAGAGAGGGGACAGGGGGCAACGAGCAGTACTTC. The chain employs TRBV20-1 and TRBJ2-7; the match to TRBD1 covers 12 bases. In germline, CDR1 is DFQATT, CDR2 SNEGSKA (reference sequence). The CDR3 length is 14 residues. Trimming took 0 bases from V and 5 from J; bases not matched to a gene: 2.

This clonotype was observed at least ten times. J is TRBJ1-1 and V is TRBV11-2; 7 bases match TRBD1. The CDR3 consists of 17 residues. The germline CDR1 and CDR2 sequences are SGHAT and FQNNGV. V lost 5 bases to trimming and J lost 0 bases; unmatched junction nucleotides: 12. The CDR3 loop reads CASSLNRGIKMNTEAFF. In DNA, the CDR3 is TGTGCCAGCAGCCTAAACAGGGGCATCAAAATGAACACTGAAGCTTTCTTT. Using reference TRBV11-2 and TRBJ1-1 for the parts outside the CDR3, the full variable domain is EAGVAQSPRYKIIEKRQSVAFWCNPISGHATLYWYQQILGQGPKLLIQFQNNGVVDDSQLPKDRFSAERLKGVDSTLKIQPAKLEDSAVYLCASSLNRGIKMNTEAFFGQGTRLTVV.

This clonotype was recorded at least ten times. The J gene is TRBJ2-2, the V gene TRBV4-2, with 9 bases fitting TRBD1. The CDR3 loop spans 16 amino acids. Germline assignment: CDR1 LGHNA and CDR2 YNFKEQ. V shed 4 bases and J 3 bases; nucleotides not matched to a gene: 6. The DNA for the CDR3 is TGTGCCAGCAGCCTCACAGGGGGCCGCGACACCGGGGAGCTGTTTTTT. Its translation: CASSLTGGRDTGELFF.